The present T cell receptor (beta chain) was sequenced within a study of blood T cells in healthy people across ages. Study details: Every two T cells gave about one barcoded beta molecule via template switching.

Findings and limits, study-wide: Older age coincided with a roughly linear decline in TCR beta diversity per million T cells.

The second PCR ran about 6 to 11 cycles with a sample-barcoded 5' primer and J-beta primers. Each sample yielded at least 2.5 million CDR3-containing paired-end reads. Each CDR3 protein gets one entry after TCRdb re-called the 5' RACE reads with MiXCR. The data contain 890,000 or so distinct CDR3 sequences, approximately 67% of them singletons. In regard to this clonotype: The antigen is undetermined.

This CDR3 has 14 amino acids. CDR1 is MNHEY, CDR2 SVGAGI, per germline. V was clipped by 2 bases and J by 8 bases, with 15 bases between them. Specimen: blood. V is TRBV6-5 and J is TRBJ1-2; the D gene is possibly TRBD1 (5 bases). The clonotype comes from a man younger than 40 in good health. The DNA of the CDR3 is TGTGCCAGCAGTTACACGGGGACCCCTGGAGGCTACACCTTC. Translation: CASSYTGTPGGYTF.